This TCR beta chain was observed in a study of cytomegalovirus exposure and HLA in healthy donors. Findings and caveats of the study: Most TCR sequences were seen very rarely across donors, but some public TCRs occurred in many. The study labeled fewer than 200 TCR beta chains cytomegalovirus-associated.

The CDR3 consists of 14 residues. V lost 5 bases to trimming and J lost 3 bases; unmatched junction nucleotides: 7. Germline CDR1 reads MDHEN; CDR2 reads SYDVKM. A note on this clone: The antigen remains undetermined.

Clones were read by immunoSEQ multiplex PCR, and TCRdb kept only the in-frame ones, dropping some. The sample carries 150,000 or so clones, approximately 89% recorded once. From the 120-subject validation cohort, which was separate from the approximately 720-subject first cohort, the donors were drawn. Sequencing was carried out using PBMCs. This TCR was sampled from a woman between 18 and 29 years old in good health and CMV-seropositive. The V gene is TRBV28, the J gene TRBJ2-7; 7 nucleotides agree with TRBD2. The CDR3 loop reads CASSPPAGSYEQYF. In nucleotides, the CDR3 is TGTGCCAGCAGTCCCCCAGCGGGAAGCTACGAGCAGTACTTC.